The TCR beta chain described here comes from a study of CDR3 diversity in severe acne. There are a few counts of this clonotype. Each CDR3 protein is one row after TCRdb ran MiXCR on the PCR reads. The data hold over 70,000 distinct CDR3 sequences, with over 40% observed a single time. CDR1 is ENHRY and CDR2 is SYGVKD in the germline V gene. This CDR3 is 13 amino acids long. V shed 6 bases and J shed 1 base, with 9 bases lying between them. The specimen was blood. J is TRBJ1-1 and V is TRBV10-3; D remains unclear. The sequence was collected from a male donor in good health, without acne. The CDR3 region has the DNA TGTGCCATCAGATGGACGGAGAACACTGAAGCTTTCTTT. It codes for CAIRWTENTEAFF.